The 18 T cell receptor beta chains in this list originate from one sample, sequenced in a study of blood T cell repertoires in COVID-19. Some clones are missing from TCRdb's copy, which holds only in-frame ones; the method was immunoSEQ multiplex PCR. The sample consists of approximately 190,000 clones, about 81% of them appearing once. The sample taken for sequencing was peripheral blood. The receptors here all came from a man aged 25-45 years with active or convalescent COVID-19.

The rearrangement joins TRBV6-5 to TRBJ1-5, with D possibly TRBD1 on 5 matching bases. Germline V lookup: CDR1 MNHEY, CDR2 SVGAGI. V was pared by 5 bases and J by 4 bases, with 12 bases between. There are 14 residues in the CDR3. CDR3 nucleotides: TGTGCCAGCAGTAGAATGCAGGGTAATCAGCCCCAGCATTTT. Its protein product is CASSRMQGNQPQHF.

The chain employs TRBV5-1 and TRBJ2-2; TRBD1 agrees at 7 bases. This CDR3 has 14 residues. Per the germline V gene, CDR1 is SGHRS and CDR2 is YFSETQ. With 6 bases clipped from V and 1 base from J, the junction kept 3 bases outside the gene matches. Written as DNA, the CDR3 is TGCGCCAGCACCGGGACAGTGAACACCGGGGAGCTGTTTTTT. Its protein is CASTGTVNTGELFF.

This rearrangement joins TRBV6-2 or TRBV6-3 to TRBJ2-7, with 10 bases aligning to TRBD2. V shed 7 bases, J shed 2 bases, and the junction held 8 bases outside the gene matches. Germline CDR1 reads MNHEY; CDR2 reads SVGEGT. The CDR3 is made up of 15 amino acids. CDR3 residues: CASNPELAGPYEQYF. The CDR3 coding sequence is TGTGCCAGCAACCCGGAACTAGCGGGGCCCTACGAGCAGTACTTC.

As to this clone: One end of the junction does not line up with germline, which may come from a read error. V is TRBV7-7 and J is TRBJ2-1; the match to TRBD2 covers 9 bases. This CDR3 region has 15 residues. The V gene's germline CDR1 is SSHAT and CDR2 FNYEAQ (reference sequence). This chain's CDR3 is CASSPVAGDYNEQFF. The CDR3 coding sequence is TGTGCTAGCAGCCCCGTAGCGGGAGATTACAATGAGCAGTTCTTC.

The CDR3 spells CASSPTGGATGELFF. The CDR3 nucleotides read TGTGCCAGCAGTCCTACAGGGGGCGCAACCGGGGAGCTGTTTTTT. This sequence joins TRBV7-6 and TRBJ2-2; the match to TRBD1 covers 9 bases. CDR3 length equals 15 residues. V gave up 6 bases and J gave up 5 bases; unmatched junction bases: 7. Germline CDR1 reads SGHVS; CDR2 reads FNYEAQ.

This clone was detected a few times. The V and J genes are TRBV19 and TRBJ1-4, with a tentative D call TRBD1 (5 bases). The CDR3 has 17 residues. V shed 6 bases and J shed 0 bases, with 17 bases lying between them. The germline V gene has CDR1 LNHDA and CDR2 SQIVND (reference sequence). The CDR3 coding sequence is TGTGCCAGTAGCGGGGGGGAGACCGTTGCAACTAATGAAAAACTGTTTTTT. Amino acid sequence: CASSGGETVATNEKLFF.

A single count supports this clone. V and J are TRBV6-5 and TRBJ2-5; D not certain. The CDR3 is 15 amino acids. V lost 5 bases and J 4 bases, leaving 17 bases between the germline ends. Germline V gives CDR1 MNHEY, CDR2 SVGAGI. The chain's CDR3 is CASSTSGGFGETQYF. For the CDR3, the DNA is TGTGCCAGCAGTACGTCCGGCGGTTTTGGAGAGACCCAGTACTTC.

The V and J genes are TRBV6-5 and TRBJ2-4, with TRBD1 matching 10 bases. This CDR3 is built from 15 residues. The germline V gene has CDR1 MNHEY and CDR2 SVGAGI. Trimming cost V 6 bases and J 9 bases; bases outside gene matches: 11. In DNA form, the CDR3 reads TGTGCCAGCAGACCCGGGACAGGGGACCAGAGCATTCAGTACTTC. Its translation: CASRPGTGDQSIQYF.

V is TRBV18 and J is TRBJ2-1, with TRBD1 identical over 11 bases. This CDR3 is built from 15 residues. Germline values: CDR1 KGHSH, CDR2 LQKENI. The junction had 6 bases not matched to a gene; V was cut back by 4 bases and J by 7 bases. Written as DNA, the CDR3 is TGTGCCAGCTCACTCGGACAGGGGGCATCGAATGAGCAGTTCTTC. Translating it yields CASSLGQGASNEQFF.

The V and J genes are TRBV6-6 and TRBJ2-6; D uncertain. CDR3 length equals 14 residues. The V end lost 8 bases, the J end lost 2 bases, and 10 bases lay between the germline ends. From germline, CDR1 is MNHNY and CDR2 SVGAGI (reference sequence). The CDR3 protein is CASGLGTGANVLTF. The DNA for the CDR3 is TGTGCCAGCGGGCTTGGAACTGGGGCCAACGTCCTGACTTTC.

As DNA, the CDR3 is TGTGCCAGCTCCCGCGGGAGACTAGCGGGCTCCTACAATGAGCAGTTCTTC. The encoded protein is CASSRGRLAGSYNEQFF. V gene TRBV3-1 (or the pseudogene TRBV3-2) combines with J gene TRBJ2-1, with TRBD2 matching 10 bases. V lost 8 bases, J lost 0 bases, and 10 bases stayed unmatched. This CDR3 contains 17 residues. Germline V gene data show CDR1 as LGHDT and CDR2 as YNNKEL (reference sequence).

This clone has a single count. The chain recombines TRBV6-1 with TRBJ1-4, with D perhaps matching TRBD1 (6 bases). The CDR3 runs 15 residues. Trimming cost V 1 base and J 4 bases, with 10 bases left between them. Per the germline V gene, CDR1 is MNHNS and CDR2 is SASEGT. The CDR3, as DNA: TGTGCCAGCAGTGAAGGCACAGGGTTTAATGAAAAACTGTTTTTT. It translates to CASSEGTGFNEKLFF.

The genes are TRBV24-1 and TRBJ1-1; 7 nucleotides line up with TRBD1. This CDR3 is built from 13 residues. Germline V lookup: CDR1 KGHDR, CDR2 SFDVKD. V gave up 4 bases and J gave up 5 bases; unmatched junction bases: 3. This CDR3 reads CATSDGQVTEAFF. The CDR3 DNA reads as TGTGCCACCAGTGACGGACAGGTTACTGAAGCTTTCTTT.

V gene TRBV27 combines with J gene TRBJ2-3; D is uncertain. CDR3 length: 16 residues. CDR1 MNHEY and CDR2 SMNVEV come from the germline V gene (reference sequence). The V end was cut by 0 bases, the J end by 5 bases, with 15 bases between. CDR3: CASSLSPIIPGDTQYF. Written as DNA, the CDR3 is TGTGCCAGCAGTTTATCGCCAATCATCCCCGGAGATACGCAGTATTTT.

The rearrangement uses TRBV2 and TRBJ2-5; possible D gene TRBD1, 5 bases. Germline V lookup: CDR1 SNHLY, CDR2 FYNNEI. The CDR3 is 12 amino acids. V was pared by 6 bases and J by 4 bases, with 9 bases between. CDR3 amino acids: CASRTDVETQYF. CDR3 bases: TGTGCCAGCAGGACAGACGTAGAGACCCAGTACTTC.

The chain links TRBV6-2 or TRBV6-3 to TRBJ1-2; a possible D gene is TRBD1 (5 bases). Germline loops: CDR1 MNHEY, CDR2 SVGEGT. This CDR3 contains 16 residues. V shed 0 bases and J shed 2 bases, with 13 bases lying between them. CDR3 residues: CASSYSRSNRNYGYTF. CDR3 sequence (DNA): TGTGCCAGCAGTTACTCCCGCAGTAACAGGAACTATGGCTACACCTTC.

The gene calls are TRBV19 and TRBJ1-1; 9 bases are a match to TRBD1. In germline, CDR1 is LNHDA, CDR2 SQIVND (reference sequence). The CDR3 contains 15 residues. Trimming removed 5 bases from V and 3 bases from J; junction bases left unmatched: 7. This CDR3 reads CASSSVTGGYTEAFF. The DNA of the CDR3 is TGTGCCAGTAGTTCCGTGACAGGGGGATACACTGAAGCTTTCTTT.

The V call is TRBV19, the J call TRBJ2-5; possible D gene TRBD2, 5 bases. This CDR3 spans 12 amino acids. Germline CDR1 is LNHDA and CDR2 is SQIVND (reference sequence). V shed 11 bases and J shed 4 bases, with 14 bases lying between them. This CDR3 reads CASGVPRETQYF. In DNA, the CDR3 is TGTGCCTCCGGGGTCCCTCGAGAGACCCAGTACTTC.